The 31 T cell receptor beta chains listed next were all sequenced from one sample in a study of OX40 agonist ivuxolimab in advanced cancers. The table came from immunoSEQ multiplex PCR; TCRdb's copy has only in-frame clones and leaves some out. The sample comprises 95,000 to 150,000 clones, just under 95% of which are singletons, and more than 0.15% rests with the top ten. Sequences were derived from CD4+ or CD8+ T cells sorted from blood, sampled in a trial of the OX40 agonist ivuxolimab. These receptor sequences come from an adult with an advanced solid tumor such as melanoma, head and neck, liver or kidney cancer.

The chain couples TRBV9 to TRBJ2-4, with D possibly called TRBD1 or TRBD2 (5 bases each). Germline CDR1 SGDLS, CDR2 YYNGEE. V gave up 0 bases and J gave up 4 bases, with 8 bases separating them. The CDR3 length is 14 residues. The CDR3 loop is CASSVGGPKNIQYF. CDR3 sequence (DNA): TGTGCCAGCAGCGTAGGGGGACCTAAAAACATTCAGTACTTC.

The V and J genes are TRBV25-1 and TRBJ1-3; D not resolved. This CDR3 contains 16 residues. From germline, CDR1 is MGHDK and CDR2 SYGVNS. Trimming removed 1 base at V and 0 bases at J, with 10 bases between. CDR3 in amino acids: CASSESSRISGNTIYF. Written as DNA, the CDR3 is TGTGCCAGCAGTGAATCGTCCAGGATCTCTGGAAACACCATATATTTT.

The chain uses TRBV7-9 and TRBJ1-2; D ambiguous. V dropped 6 bases and J dropped 5 bases, with 19 bases sitting between them. The CDR3 has 15 amino acids. Germline CDR1 is SEHNR and CDR2 is FQNEAQ (reference sequence). CDR3 amino acids: CASSPTSEGRYGYTF. In DNA form, the CDR3 reads TGTGCCAGCAGTCCCACCTCGGAAGGGAGGTATGGCTACACCTTC.

The chain carries TRBV7-2 and TRBJ2-7; the D is unclear. V gave up 5 bases and J gave up 0 bases, with 11 bases separating them. The CDR3 has 14 residues. In germline, CDR1 is SGHTA, CDR2 FQGNSA. The CDR3 nucleotides read TGTGCCAGCAGCCTATACCCGTCCTCCTACGAGCAGTACTTC. Translated: CASSLYPSSYEQYF.

The CDR3 nucleotides are TGTGCCAGCAGCGTAGGAGGGGTTGGGTACTATGGCTACACCTTC. As protein: CASSVGGVGYYGYTF. The V call is TRBV9, the J call TRBJ1-2; weak D call: TRBD1 (5 bases). The CDR3 has 15 amino acids. V was cut by 0 bases and J by 3 bases, with 12 bases left in between. Germline loops: CDR1 SGDLS, CDR2 YYNGEE.

The rearrangement links TRBV5-5 to TRBJ2-2; TRBD2 agrees at 7 bases. CDR1 and CDR2 from the germline V gene are SGHKS and YYEKEE (reference sequence). V lost 2 bases to trimming and J lost 3 bases; unmatched junction nucleotides: 4. This CDR3 contains 15 residues. CDR3 nucleotide sequence: TGTGCCAGCAGCTTCGATAGCGGGCACACCGGGGAGCTGTTTTTT. Translation: CASSFDSGHTGELFF.

V is TRBV5-1 and J is TRBJ2-7; 7 bases are a match to TRBD1. CDR1 SGHRS and CDR2 YFSETQ come from the germline V gene. With V trimmed by 6 bases and J by 4 bases, 13 bases remained unmatched. The CDR3 length is 15 residues. CDR3 amino acids: CASNPSGTDHYEQYF. The CDR3 bases are TGCGCCAGCAACCCCTCCGGGACAGATCATTACGAGCAGTACTTC.

The J gene is TRBJ2-7, the V gene TRBV27; D unresolved. The CDR3 spans 13 residues. The germline V gene has CDR1 MNHEY and CDR2 SMNVEV (reference sequence). V lost 2 bases to trimming and J lost 5 bases, with 10 bases between them. The CDR3 sequence: CASSLILGHEQYF. The CDR3 nucleotides are TGTGCCAGCAGTTTAATCCTGGGTCACGAGCAGTACTTC.

This clone was seen a handful of times. The chain uses TRBV28 and TRBJ1-2; 7 bases are shared with TRBD1. In germline, CDR1 is MDHEN, CDR2 SYDVKM. V lost 2 bases to trimming and J lost 4 bases; unmatched junction nucleotides: 1. This CDR3 has 13 amino acids. This chain's CDR3 is CASSLAGGYGYTF. The CDR3 bases are TGTGCCAGCAGTTTAGCAGGGGGCTATGGCTACACCTTC.

The chain carries TRBV6-5 and TRBJ2-7, with D hard to call. CDR3 length equals 15 residues. Trimming cost V 6 bases and J 1 base, with 16 bases left between them. Germline-derived CDR1 and CDR2 are MNHEY and SVGAGI. The CDR3: CASSRTVFGSYEQYF. In nucleotides, the CDR3 is TGTGCCAGCAGCAGGACGGTATTTGGGTCCTACGAGCAGTACTTC.

Here the CDR3 reads CASSIDRLNYGYTF. CDR3 sequence (DNA): TGTGCCAGCAGCATCGACAGGCTGAACTATGGCTACACCTTC. V usage is TRBV7-9 and J usage is TRBJ1-2; tentatively, D is TRBD1 (6 bases). The V end was cut by 5 bases, the J end by 2 bases, with 12 bases between. The length of the CDR3 is 14 residues. The germline CDR1 and CDR2 sequences are SEHNR and FQNEAQ (reference sequence). The full variable domain, completed using reference TRBV7-9 and TRBJ1-2, is DTGVSQNPRHKITKRGQNVTFRCDPISEHNRLYWYRQTLGQGPEFLTYFQNEAQLEKSRLLSDRFSAERPKGSFSTLEIQRTEQGDSAMYLCASSIDRLNYGYTFGSGTRLTVV.

The genes are TRBV28 and TRBJ1-1, with D unclear. Germline loops: CDR1 MDHEN, CDR2 SYDVKM. This CDR3 is 12 amino acids long. V was shortened by 6 bases and J by 10 bases, with 15 bases between the two germline ends. The CDR3 nucleotides are TGTGCCAGCAGCACCGTCCTACCCTTAGCTTTCTTT. Protein product: CASSTVLPLAFF.

The V and J genes are TRBV7-7 and TRBJ2-5; no reliable D call. This CDR3 is 15 amino acids long. Trimming took off 0 bases at V and 5 bases at J, with 13 bases between the two ends. Per the germline V gene, CDR1 is SSHAT and CDR2 is FNYEAQ (reference sequence). The CDR3 protein is CASSLAGRPGETQYF. As DNA, the CDR3 is TGTGCCAGCAGCTTAGCGGGCAGGCCTGGGGAGACCCAGTACTTC.

The J gene is TRBJ1-5, the V gene TRBV30; 7 bases agree with TRBD1. The CDR3 totals 17 residues. Germline CDR1 reads GTSNPN; CDR2 reads SVGIG (reference sequence). The ends lost 0 bases at V and 0 bases at J; junction bases unmatched: 8. The DNA of the CDR3 is TGTGCCTGGAGTGTACCGGGACAGACTTATAGCAATCAGCCCCAGCATTTT. The encoded protein is CAWSVPGQTYSNQPQHF.

The rearrangement links TRBV7-8 to TRBJ1-5; 7 bases are a match to TRBD1. V shed 6 bases, J shed 3 bases, and the junction held 8 bases outside the gene matches. CDR3 size: 15 residues. Germline CDR1 SGHVS, CDR2 FQNEAQ. CDR3 amino acids: CASSQDRAINQPQHF. CDR3 sequence (DNA): TGTGCCAGCAGTCAAGACAGGGCAATCAATCAGCCCCAGCATTTT.

The chain recombines TRBV19 with TRBJ1-5; TRBD1 agrees at 7 bases. Germline CDR1 and CDR2: LNHDA and SQIVND (reference sequence). J was trimmed by 11 bases and V by 6 bases; bases with no gene match: 19. The CDR3 covers 16 residues. The CDR3 DNA reads as TGTGCCAGTAGGATGGGGCGGACAGGCCGAGGAGGGGCCCAGCATTTT. Residues: CASRMGRTGRGGAQHF.

V and J are TRBV19 and TRBJ1-2; D is unresolved. V lost 10 bases, J lost 7 bases, and 16 bases lay in between. The CDR3 totals 12 residues. Germline-derived CDR1 and CDR2 are LNHDA and SQIVND (reference sequence). CDR3 nucleotides: TGTGCCACCCAAGGGCAAAAGGGTGGCTACACCTTC. Its translation: CATQGQKGGYTF.

The chain recombines TRBV2 with TRBJ2-3, with a tentative D call TRBD2 (7 bases). The CDR3 spans 15 residues. With 6 bases removed from V and 8 bases from J, the gap between germline ends came to 21 bases. Germline CDR1 and CDR2: SNHLY and FYNNEI. This CDR3 reads CASRGGQGRVGTQYF. CDR3 DNA: TGTGCCAGCAGGGGGGGGCAGGGGAGAGTAGGTACGCAGTATTTT.

In its sample, this clone was seen a few times. V gene TRBV2 combines with J gene TRBJ1-6; D may be TRBD1 (5 bases). From germline, CDR1 is SNHLY and CDR2 FYNNEI. CDR3 length equals 15 residues. Trimming cost V 6 bases and J 8 bases, with 17 bases left between them. CDR3 in DNA: TGTGCCAGCAGAATAACCGACAGCCAGCATTCACCCCTCCACTTT. Residues: CASRITDSQHSPLHF.

In this sample, this clone turned up once. The chain combines TRBV18 with TRBJ1-2; no clear D gene. Germline V gene data show CDR1 as KGHSH and CDR2 as LQKENI. V lost 6 bases to trimming and J lost 5 bases, with 10 bases between them. CDR3 size: 12 residues. DNA of the CDR3: TGTGCCAGCTCGCCTCCGGGTTATGGCTACACCTTC. Amino acid sequence: CASSPPGYGYTF.

V gene TRBV5-1 combines with J gene TRBJ2-7; 11 bases match TRBD1. The CDR3 consists of 16 residues. Trimming cost V 4 bases and J 0 bases; bases outside gene matches: 6. Per the germline V gene, CDR1 is SGHRS and CDR2 is YFSETQ. CDR3 region: CASSTGTGGSSYEQYF. DNA for the CDR3: TGCGCCAGCAGCACAGGGACAGGGGGGAGCTCCTACGAGCAGTACTTC.

The genes are TRBV19 and TRBJ2-3; D might be TRBD1 or TRBD2, each matching 5 bases. The CDR3 spans 12 residues. Germline assignment: CDR1 LNHDA and CDR2 SQIVND (reference sequence). The V end lost 8 bases, the J end lost 5 bases, and 11 bases lay between the germline ends. DNA of the CDR3: TGTGCCAGTTCCCGAGGGGAAGATACGCAGTATTTT. Its protein is CASSRGEDTQYF.

The genes are TRBV11-2 and TRBJ2-5; 8 bases match TRBD2. CDR1 is SGHAT and CDR2 is FQNNGV in the germline V gene. The junction had 2 bases not matched to a gene; V was cut back by 1 base and J by 4 bases. The CDR3 sequence is 14 residues long. CDR3: CASSLVAGGETQYF. CDR3 in DNA: TGTGCCAGCAGCTTAGTTGCGGGAGGAGAGACCCAGTACTTC.

Remarks on this clone: The junction departs from germline at one end; a sequencing error may be responsible. The rearrangement links TRBV7-8 to TRBJ2-7, with 7 bases that match TRBD1. The germline V gene encodes CDR1 SGHVS and CDR2 FQNEAQ. The CDR3 is 16 residues long. CDR3: CASSFGGQAGFYGQYF. In nucleotides, the CDR3 is TGTGCCAGCAGCTTCGGAGGACAGGCTGGCTTCTACGGGCAGTACTTC.

The chain recombines TRBV11-2 with TRBJ1-1, with D unclear. The ends were cut back, 5 bases at V and 0 bases at J, with 7 bases in the middle. Germline V gene sequence: CDR1 SGHAT, CDR2 FQNNGV. This CDR3 is 13 amino acids long. CDR3 nucleotide sequence: TGTGCCAGCAGCCCCCAATTGAACACTGAAGCTTTCTTT. Encoded protein: CASSPQLNTEAFF.

This clone was found once. The chain links TRBV5-1 to TRBJ1-1, with D unresolved. The germline V gene has CDR1 SGHRS and CDR2 YFSETQ. Between the trimmed V and J ends, which lost 1 base and 9 bases, there was a span of 1 base. The CDR3 is 9 amino acids. The CDR3 loop reads CASSLKAFF. The CDR3, as DNA: TGCGCCAGCAGCTTGAAAGCTTTCTTT.

The chain links TRBV19 to TRBJ2-1; 8 nucleotides line up with TRBD2. J gave up 2 bases and V 6 bases, and 6 bases lay outside the gene matches. The CDR3 spans 15 residues. The V gene's germline CDR1 is LNHDA and CDR2 SQIVND (reference sequence). CDR3 DNA: TGTGCCAGTAGATCCCCCGGGGGGGCCTACAATGAGCAGTTCTTC. It specifies CASRSPGGAYNEQFF.

The chain is built from TRBV6-5 and TRBJ2-1, with no clear D. Deletions cut 3 bases from V and 7 bases from J, with 10 bases between. The CDR3 sequence is 13 residues long. CDR1 is MNHEY and CDR2 is SVGAGI in the germline V gene. DNA for the CDR3: TGTGCCAGCAGTTATGACGGGCTTAATGAGCAGTTCTTC. It codes for CASSYDGLNEQFF.

V gene TRBV5-8 combines with J gene TRBJ1-2; tentative D call: TRBD1 (6 bases). There are 14 residues in the CDR3. The ends were cut back, 4 bases at V and 2 bases at J, with 12 bases in the middle. The V gene's germline CDR1 is SGHTS and CDR2 YDEGEE. The CDR3 nucleotides are TGTGCCAGCAGCCGAAAACAGGGAAACTATGGCTACACCTTC. It encodes CASSRKQGNYGYTF. Using reference TRBV5-8 and TRBJ1-2 for the parts outside the CDR3, the full variable domain is EAGVTQSPTHLIKTRGQQATLRCSPISGHTSVYWYQQALGLGLQFLLWYDEGEERNRGNFPPRFSGRQFPNYSSELNVNALELEDSALYLCASSRKQGNYGYTFGSGTRLTVV.

This clone was seen just once. The chain employs TRBV5-1 and TRBJ2-3; 10 bases are a match to TRBD2. J gave up 10 bases and V 4 bases, and 12 bases lay outside the gene matches. This CDR3 comprises 15 residues. Germline V gives CDR1 SGHRS, CDR2 YFSETQ. As DNA, the CDR3 is TGCGCCAGCAGCCCGGGAAGCGGGAGGGGGATAGCGCAGTATTTT. Its protein product is CASSPGSGRGIAQYF.

This chain's CDR3 is CASITGGEPATNEKLFF. The CDR3 DNA follows: TGTGCCAGCATAACAGGGGGCGAACCTGCAACTAATGAAAAACTGTTTTTT. V is TRBV28 and J is TRBJ1-4; 9 bases agree with TRBD1. The V gene end was trimmed by 7 bases and the J gene end by 0 bases; junction bases not matched to a gene: 9. The CDR3 totals 17 residues. Germline assignment: CDR1 MDHEN and CDR2 SYDVKM.